The present TCR beta chain was sequenced within a study of graft-versus-host responses after intestinal transplantation. Whole-study context: Among the recipients, all got anti-thymocyte globulin induction and then tacrolimus and steroids for 3 to 4 years.

TCRdb's table, derived via immunoSEQ multiplex PCR, lists solely in-frame clones and lacks some. The sample gives fewer than 120,000 clones, about 94% of which show up once; less than 0.55% is in the top ten. The V segment lost 4 bases and the J segment 4 bases; nucleotides outside the gene matches: 9. Germline V CDR1 and CDR2: MNHEY, SVGAGI. The CDR3 length is 15 residues. About this clone: As yet, its antigen is unknown.

Sequenced here: unstimulated CD8+ T cells sorted from spleen or lymph node cells, sampled before intestinal transplant. The receptor's source is a human donor who received an intestinal transplant. This chain links TRBV6-5 with TRBJ2-7; TRBD2 matches at 8 bases. CDR3 nucleotides: TGTGCCAGCAGTTCCCCGGGGGGGGCCAATTACGAGCAGTACTTC. Translation gives CASSSPGGANYEQYF.